These T cell receptor beta chains were read from a single sample in a study of blood T cell repertoires in COVID-19. The table came from immunoSEQ multiplex PCR; TCRdb's copy has only in-frame clones and leaves some out. The sample has about 220,000 clones, about 88% seen once. The source material was PBMCs or T cells enriched from blood (not recorded which). These receptors all come from a young woman who had recovered from COVID-19. The CDR3 runs from the conserved cysteine through the conserved F or W. Each record gives: J gene, V gene, clone size, D gene, CDR3 protein, CDR3 DNA. D genes are given only for firm matches. Clone size is not always given. Where it is, it says once, few, many or a class for expanded clones.

TRBJ1-1 | TRBV19 | NA | NA | CASIGGVTEAFF | TGTGCCAGTATAGGGGGAGTCACTGAAGCTTTCTTT
TRBJ2-7 | TRBV21-1 | NA | NA | CASSKRWEGQTYEQYF | TGTGCCAGCAGCAAAAGGTGGGAGGGACAAACCTACGAGCAGTACTTC
TRBJ1-1 | TRBV19 | few | TRBD1 | CASSIGGQDHTEAFF | TGTGCCAGTAGTATTGGGGGACAGGACCACACTGAAGCTTTCTTT
TRBJ2-7 | TRBV7-2 | NA | TRBD2 | CASSWGGLATYEQYF | TGTGCCAGCAGCTGGGGGGGACTAGCAACCTACGAGCAGTACTTC
TRBJ1-1 | TRBV7-2 | NA | NA | CASSLYLGTEAFF | TGTGCCAGCAGCTTATATCTCGGGACTGAAGCTTTCTTT
TRBJ2-5 | TRBV10-2 | NA | TRBD1 | CASSEQGETQYF | TGCGCCAGCAGTGAACAGGGGGAGACCCAGTACTTC
TRBJ1-1 | TRBV4-1 | NA | NA | CASSPGPRVTNTEAFF | TGCGCCAGCAGCCCAGGGCCCAGGGTGACCAACACTGAAGCTTTCTTT
TRBJ1-1 | TRBV4-1 | NA | NA | CASSQPRVSNTEAFF | TGCGCCAGCAGCCAACCGAGGGTATCGAACACTGAAGCTTTCTTT
TRBJ1-4 | TRBV5-1 | NA | TRBD1 | CASKLGTGGSTNEKLFF | TGCGCCAGCAAACTAGGGACAGGGGGATCAACTAATGAAAAACTGTTTTTT
TRBJ1-5 | TRBV12-3/TRBV12-4 | NA | TRBD1 | CASTPGQGQPQHF | TGTGCCAGCACCCCTGGACAGGGTCAGCCCCAGCATTTT